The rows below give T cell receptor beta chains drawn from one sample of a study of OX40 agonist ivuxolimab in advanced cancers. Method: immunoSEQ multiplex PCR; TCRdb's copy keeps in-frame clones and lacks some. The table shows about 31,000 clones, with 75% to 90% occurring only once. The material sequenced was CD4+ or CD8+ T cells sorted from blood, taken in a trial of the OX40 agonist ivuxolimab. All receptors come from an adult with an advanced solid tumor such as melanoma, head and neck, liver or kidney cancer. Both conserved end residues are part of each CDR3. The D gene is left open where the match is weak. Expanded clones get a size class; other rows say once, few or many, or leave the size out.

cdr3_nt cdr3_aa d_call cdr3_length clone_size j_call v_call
TGCGCCAGCAGCGAGGGGAGGACGGGAGCATACGAGCAGTACTTC CASSEGRTGAYEQYF - 15 - TRBJ2-7 TRBV5-1
TGCGCCAGCAGCCAGGGGGGGGCGGCCTACAATGAGCAGTTCTTC CASSQGGAAYNEQFF - 15 - TRBJ2-1 TRBV4-3
TGTGCCAGCAGCCACCGCCATAGGGTAGCGGGGGCCTACGAGCAGTACTTC CASSHRHRVAGAYEQYF TRBD2 17 - TRBJ2-7 TRBV27
TGTGCCAGCAGCTTTGTCAGACTAAACACAGATACGCAGTATTTT CASSFVRLNTDTQYF - 15 - TRBJ2-3 TRBV7-2
TGTGCCAGCAGCTCCCCAGGCCCTTCCTACGAGCAGTACTTC CASSSPGPSYEQYF - 14 - TRBJ2-7 TRBV11-2
TGTGCCAGCAGTTTCCCAAGCTCGGAGACTAGCGGGACCCAGGGGACGCAGTATTTT CASSFPSSETSGTQGTQYF TRBD2 19 - TRBJ2-3 TRBV27
TGTGCCAGTGTTGGACAGGAGAACACTGAAGCTTTCTTT CASVGQENTEAFF TRBD1 13 - TRBJ1-1 TRBV13
TGTGCCAGCAGTGAAGCTAGCGGGAGCTCCTACGAGCAGTACTTC CASSEASGSSYEQYF TRBD2 15 many TRBJ2-7 TRBV6-1
TGCAGCGGCGGGCTTACGGGGGAAGAGACCCAGTACTTC CSGGLTGEETQYF - 13 - TRBJ2-5 TRBV29-1
TGCGCCAGCAGCATCCGGGGGTTCACTGAAGCTTTCTTT CASSIRGFTEAFF - 13 - TRBJ1-1 TRBV5-1
TGTGCCAGCAGTCAAGGACTAGCGGGAGGGAGGTACGAGCAGTACTTC CASSQGLAGGRYEQYF TRBD2 16 - TRBJ2-7 TRBV6-6
TGTGCCAGCAGTACTGAAGCTTTCTTT CASSTEAFF - 9 once TRBJ1-1 TRBV12-1
TGTGCCTGCAGCCAGGGGGAAGATTCACCCCTCCACTTT CACSQGEDSPLHF TRBD1 13 once TRBJ1-6 TRBV30
TGTGCCAGCAGTGAGGAATTGGTGGACAGTTTCTCCGAGCAGTACTTC CASSEELVDSFSEQYF - 16 - TRBJ2-7 TRBV2
TGTGCCAGCAGCTTTTCCGGAGGTAACGCCGGGGAGCTGTTTTTT CASSFSGGNAGELFF - 15 - TRBJ2-2 TRBV7-9
TGTGCCACCAGCAGCATGCCCAGCTCTGGAAACACCATATATTTT CATSSMPSSGNTIYF - 15 - TRBJ1-3 TRBV15
TGTGCCAGCAGCGATCACCCTGGACTAGCGGGCGGAGAGACCCAGTACTTC CASSDHPGLAGGETQYF TRBD2 17 - TRBJ2-5 TRBV9
TGTGCCAGCAGTGAAGCTGAACGGGACATTCAGTACTTC CASSEAERDIQYF - 13 - TRBJ2-4 TRBV6-1
TGTGCCAGCAGCTTGGGGCCGGGTAGCGGGAGGGCCGGGGATACGCAGTATTTT CASSLGPGSGRAGDTQYF TRBD2 18 - TRBJ2-3 TRBV13
TGTGCCAGCAGTGGACTAGCGGGGACAAGCTCCTACGAGCAGTACTTC CASSGLAGTSSYEQYF TRBD2 16 few TRBJ2-7 TRBV2
TGTGCCAGCAGTTTGTACCCGGGACAGGGGGACAATGAGCAGTTCTTC CASSLYPGQGDNEQFF TRBD1 16 - TRBJ2-1 TRBV27
TGTGCCAGCAGTGAGTCGGGGAACAATGAGCAGTTCTTC CASSESGNNEQFF - 13 many TRBJ2-1 TRBV6-4
TGTGCCAGCAGCCCTCGGACTAGCGGGAGGTGGGGATCGAACACCGGGGAGCTGTTTTTT CASSPRTSGRWGSNTGELFF TRBD2 20 - TRBJ2-2 TRBV13
TGTGCCAGCAGTTCCAGCGGAGGAGGGTTCTCTGGGGCCAACGTCCTGACTTTC CASSSSGGGFSGANVLTF - 18 few TRBJ2-6 TRBV28
TGTGCCAGCAGCGTACTATCCGGGCCAAGAGGCTATGGCTACACCTTC CASSVLSGPRGYGYTF - 16 - TRBJ1-2 TRBV9
TGTGCCAGCAGTGAACTAGCGGGAGGCGGGGAGACCCAGTACTTC CASSELAGGGETQYF TRBD2 15 - TRBJ2-5 TRBV6-1
TGTGCCAGCAGCATGACCGGGACAGGGGCACATGAGCAGTTCTTC CASSMTGTGAHEQFF TRBD1 15 - TRBJ2-1 TRBV9
TGTGCCTGGAGTTCAGGGAGTGGCACAGATACGCAGTATTTT CAWSSGSGTDTQYF - 14 few TRBJ2-3 TRBV30
TGTGCCAGCAGTTACCGGACAGGGGGAGCCTACGAGCAGTACTTC CASSYRTGGAYEQYF TRBD1 15 - TRBJ2-7 TRBV6-5
TGTGCCAGCAGTTACTCGATCGCTGGGGAGCTGTTTTTT CASSYSIAGELFF - 13 - TRBJ2-2 TRBV6-5
TGTGCCAGCAGTGAACAGGGACAGGGGGCTGACGAGCAGTACTTC CASSEQGQGADEQYF TRBD1 15 - TRBJ2-7 TRBV6-1
TGTGCCAGCAGTGATTCACAGGGTGGCAATCAGCCCCAGCATTTT CASSDSQGGNQPQHF - 15 - TRBJ1-5 TRBV2
TGCGCCAGCGGCGGACTAGCGGGAGATCCGGATGAGCAGTTCTTC CASGGLAGDPDEQFF TRBD2 15 - TRBJ2-1 TRBV4-1
TGTGCCAGCTTGGGTAGCGGGAGTAGGAATGAGCAGTTCTTC CASLGSGSRNEQFF TRBD2 14 - TRBJ2-1 TRBV2
TGTGCCAGCAGTTACGCCCAGGCGGGTACTGAAGCTTTCTTT CASSYAQAGTEAFF - 14 - TRBJ1-1 TRBV6-5
TGTGCCAGCAGTTACGGTGGCACTGAAGCTTTCTTT CASSYGGTEAFF - 12 once TRBJ1-1 TRBV6-5
TGTGCCAGCAGCCCGGACAGATTCGTTACCTACGAGCAGTACTTC CASSPDRFVTYEQYF - 15 - TRBJ2-7 TRBV7-8
TGTGCCAGTAGGGAGGGTTACTCTGGGGCCAACGTCCTGACTTTC CASREGYSGANVLTF - 15 - TRBJ2-6 TRBV19
TGTGCCAGCAGCTTAATTCTGCGGGACACAGATACGCAGTATTTT CASSLILRDTDTQYF - 15 - TRBJ2-3 TRBV13
TGTGCCATCAGCCCCGGGACTAGCGGGAGTCTCCAAGAGACCCAGTACTTC CAISPGTSGSLQETQYF TRBD2 17 - TRBJ2-5 TRBV10-3
TGTGCCAGCAGTTATAGCGGGAGCTCCTACAATGAGCAGTTCTTC CASSYSGSSYNEQFF TRBD2 15 once TRBJ2-1 TRBV2
TGCAGCGTTCTCCGGGACAGTTCCTACGAGCAGTACTTC CSVLRDSSYEQYF TRBD1 13 once TRBJ2-7 TRBV29-1
TGTGCCAGCAGCCCGAGGAAGGAGCTTAGTGAAAAACTGTTTTTT CASSPRKELSEKLFF - 15 - TRBJ1-4 TRBV9
TGTGCCAGCAGCTTAGGGGGGACCACAGATACGCAGTATTTT CASSLGGTTDTQYF - 14 - TRBJ2-3 TRBV11-2
TGCGCCAGCAGCCAAGACGATACAAGACAGGGATACGAGCAGTACTTC CASSQDDTRQGYEQYF TRBD1 16 - TRBJ2-7 TRBV4-1
TGTGCCAGCAGAGGGAGCTCCTATAATTCACCCCTCCACTTT CASRGSSYNSPLHF - 14 - TRBJ1-6 TRBV6-5
TGTGCCAGCAGCTTTCGTCTCCAGGAGACCCAGTACTTC CASSFRLQETQYF - 13 - TRBJ2-5 TRBV11-2
TGTGCCTGGGAACTAGCGGGAGGTGGCACCGGGGAGCTGTTTTTT CAWELAGGGTGELFF TRBD2 15 - TRBJ2-2 TRBV30
TGTGCCAGCAGCACCTGGACTAGCGGATCATACGAGCAGTACTTC CASSTWTSGSYEQYF TRBD2 15 - TRBJ2-7 TRBV27
TGTGCCAGCAGTTACTCGCGGGGGCCCTGGTACGAGCAGTACTTC CASSYSRGPWYEQYF - 15 - TRBJ2-7 TRBV6-5
TGTGCCAGCAGTTTAGGTTACACAGATACGCAGTATTTT CASSLGYTDTQYF - 13 - TRBJ2-3 TRBV28
TGCGCCAGCGACTCTGGAACCTCTAGCACAGATACGCAGTATTTT CASDSGTSSTDTQYF - 15 - TRBJ2-3 TRBV5-1
TGTGCCTGGAGTGAACTAGCGGGAGTGGGCACAGATACGCAGTATTTT CAWSELAGVGTDTQYF TRBD2 16 - TRBJ2-3 TRBV30
TGTGCCAGCAGCAATGGGAGCAGAATTGGCAATCAGCCCCAGCATTTT CASSNGSRIGNQPQHF - 16 - TRBJ1-5 TRBV21-1
TGTGCCAGCAGTCAGATAGCGGGAGAGGGCACAGATACGCAGTATTTT CASSQIAGEGTDTQYF TRBD2 16 - TRBJ2-3 TRBV28